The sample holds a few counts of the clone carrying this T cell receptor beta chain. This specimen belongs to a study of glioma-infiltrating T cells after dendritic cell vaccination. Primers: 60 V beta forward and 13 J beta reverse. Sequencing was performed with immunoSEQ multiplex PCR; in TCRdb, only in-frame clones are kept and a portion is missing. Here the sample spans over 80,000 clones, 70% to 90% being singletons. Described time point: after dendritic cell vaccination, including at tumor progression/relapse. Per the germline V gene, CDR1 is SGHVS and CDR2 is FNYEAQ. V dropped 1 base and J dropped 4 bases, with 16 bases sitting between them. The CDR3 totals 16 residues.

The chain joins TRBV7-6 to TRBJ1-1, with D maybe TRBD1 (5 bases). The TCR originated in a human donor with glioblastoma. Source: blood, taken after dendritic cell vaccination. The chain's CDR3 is CASSLVPVGGGTEAFF. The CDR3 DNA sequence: TGTGCCAGCAGCTTAGTCCCCGTTGGCGGGGGCACTGAAGCTTTCTTT.